This T cell receptor beta chain was obtained from a study of OX40 agonist ivuxolimab in advanced cancers. The wider study: Patients received ivuxolimab, an intravenous treatment, every 2 weeks at 0.01 to 10 mg/kg.

Worth noting for this clone: Its antigen is unidentified.

The repertoire was sequenced with immunoSEQ multiplex PCR; TCRdb's copy has only in-frame clones and lacks some. The sample lists approximately 69,000 clones, 90% to 95% occurring once. Study results and caveats: Among patients with partial responses at 0.1-3.0 mg/kg, clonal expansion was among the lowest. Within 6 weeks, CD4+ and CD8+ blood T cells expanded clonally at 0.1 to 3.0 mg/kg.

Sequenced material: CD4+ or CD8+ T cells sorted from blood, taken in a trial of the OX40 agonist ivuxolimab. The TCR comes from an adult with an advanced solid tumor such as melanoma, head and neck, liver or kidney cancer.

The CDR3 DNA is TGTGCCAGCAGCCGTAGGGGAGCGGTTAATGAAAAACTGTTTTTT. This sequence encodes CASSRRGAVNEKLFF. This chain joins TRBV5-6 and TRBJ1-4, with D perhaps TRBD1 (5 bases). Trimming removed 4 bases at V and 4 bases at J, with 14 bases between. Germline lookup yields CDR1 SGHDT and CDR2 YYEEEE. This CDR3 region has 15 residues. The full variable domain, its missing parts supplied by reference TRBV5-6 and TRBJ1-4, is DAGVTQSPTHLIKTRGQQVTLRCSPKSGHDTVSWYQQALGQGPQFIFQYYEEEERQRGNFPDRFSGHQFPNYSSELNVNALLLGDSALYLCASSRRGAVNEKLFFGSGTQLSVL.